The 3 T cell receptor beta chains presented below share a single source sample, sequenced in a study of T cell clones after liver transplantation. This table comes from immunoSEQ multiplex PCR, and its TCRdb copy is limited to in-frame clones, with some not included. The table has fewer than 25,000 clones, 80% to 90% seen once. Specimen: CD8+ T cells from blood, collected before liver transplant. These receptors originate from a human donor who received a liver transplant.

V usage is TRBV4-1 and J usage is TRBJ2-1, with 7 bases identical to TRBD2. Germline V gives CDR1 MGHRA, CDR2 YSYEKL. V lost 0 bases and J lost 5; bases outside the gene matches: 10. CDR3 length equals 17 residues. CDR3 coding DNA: TGCGCCAGCAGCCAAGATTATTTACGGGAGGCCAACAATGAGCAGTTCTTC. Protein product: CASSQDYLREANNEQFF.

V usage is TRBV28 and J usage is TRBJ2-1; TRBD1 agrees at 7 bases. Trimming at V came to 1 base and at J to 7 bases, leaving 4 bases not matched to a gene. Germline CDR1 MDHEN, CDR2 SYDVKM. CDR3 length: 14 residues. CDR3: CASSLFTGENEQFF. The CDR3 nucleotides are TGTGCCAGCAGTTTATTCACAGGGGAAAATGAGCAGTTCTTC.

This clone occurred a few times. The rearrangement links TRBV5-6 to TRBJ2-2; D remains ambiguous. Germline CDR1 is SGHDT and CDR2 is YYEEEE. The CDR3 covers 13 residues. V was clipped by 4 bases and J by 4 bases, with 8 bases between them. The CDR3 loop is CASSPEITGELFF. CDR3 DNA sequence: TGTGCCAGCAGCCCCGAAATCACCGGGGAGCTGTTTTTT.